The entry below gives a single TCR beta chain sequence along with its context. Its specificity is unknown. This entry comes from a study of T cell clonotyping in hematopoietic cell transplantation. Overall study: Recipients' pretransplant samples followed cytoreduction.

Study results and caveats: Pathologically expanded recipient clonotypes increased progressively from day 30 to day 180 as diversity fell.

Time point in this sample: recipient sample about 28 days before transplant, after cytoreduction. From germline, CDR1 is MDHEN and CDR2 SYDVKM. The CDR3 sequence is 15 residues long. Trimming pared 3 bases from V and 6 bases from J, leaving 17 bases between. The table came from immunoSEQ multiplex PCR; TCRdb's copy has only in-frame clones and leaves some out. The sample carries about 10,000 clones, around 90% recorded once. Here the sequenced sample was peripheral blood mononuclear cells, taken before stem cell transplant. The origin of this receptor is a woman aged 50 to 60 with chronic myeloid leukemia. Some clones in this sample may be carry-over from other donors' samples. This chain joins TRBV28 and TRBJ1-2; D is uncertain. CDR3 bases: TGTGCCAGCAGTTTTTCGTTTACGGGAAGGGATGGCTACACCTTC. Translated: CASSFSFTGRDGYTF.